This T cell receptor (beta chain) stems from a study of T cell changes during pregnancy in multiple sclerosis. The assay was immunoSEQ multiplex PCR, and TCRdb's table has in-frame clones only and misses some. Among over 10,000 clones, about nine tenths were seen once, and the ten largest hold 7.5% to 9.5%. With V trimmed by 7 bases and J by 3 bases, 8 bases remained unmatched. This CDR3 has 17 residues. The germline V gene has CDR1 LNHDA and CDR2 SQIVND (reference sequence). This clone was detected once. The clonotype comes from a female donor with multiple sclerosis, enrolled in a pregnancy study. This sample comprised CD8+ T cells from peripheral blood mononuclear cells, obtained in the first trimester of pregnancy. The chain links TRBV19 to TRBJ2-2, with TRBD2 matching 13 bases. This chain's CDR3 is CASTEALAGGYTGELFF. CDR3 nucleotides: TGTGCCAGTACTGAGGCACTAGCGGGGGGGTACACCGGGGAGCTGTTTTTT.